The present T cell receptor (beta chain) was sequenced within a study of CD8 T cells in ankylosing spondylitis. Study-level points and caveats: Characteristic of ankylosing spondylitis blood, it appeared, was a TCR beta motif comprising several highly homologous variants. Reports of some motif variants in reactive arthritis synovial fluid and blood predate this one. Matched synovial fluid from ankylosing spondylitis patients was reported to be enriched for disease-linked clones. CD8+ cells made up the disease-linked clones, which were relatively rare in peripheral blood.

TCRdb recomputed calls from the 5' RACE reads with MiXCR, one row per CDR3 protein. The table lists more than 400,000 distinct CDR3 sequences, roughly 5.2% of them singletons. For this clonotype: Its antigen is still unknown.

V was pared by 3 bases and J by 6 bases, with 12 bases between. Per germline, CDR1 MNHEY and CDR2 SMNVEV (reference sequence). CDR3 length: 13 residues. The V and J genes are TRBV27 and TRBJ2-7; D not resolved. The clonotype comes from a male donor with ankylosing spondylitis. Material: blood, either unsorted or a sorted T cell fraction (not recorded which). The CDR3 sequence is CASSFPGSLEQYF. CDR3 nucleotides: TGTGCCAGCAGTTTCCCCGGCAGCCTCGAGCAGTACTTC.